The sequence of this T cell receptor (beta chain) was determined in a study of low-dose radiotherapy and immunotherapy resistance in tumors. Study-level information: On a schedule of every two weeks, intravenous cyclophosphamide at a dose of 200 mg/m2 was delivered one day before each radiation and immunotherapy administration.

cDNA synthesis used a TRAV/TRBV-specific primer set for both chains. PCR amplification of the TCRs was performed with Phusion for 20 PCR cycles, and it relied on a constant-region primer together with a V-primer adapter. Via MiXCR, TCRdb re-called the reads, giving one row per CDR3 protein. The sample includes under 7,000 distinct CDR3 sequences, around 80% of them seen just once. V shed 0 bases and J shed 6 bases, with 9 bases lying between them. This CDR3 has 15 amino acids. In germline, CDR1 is LGHNA, CDR2 YSLEER. The TCR sequence derives from a human donor with advanced metastatic prostate, ovarian, gallbladder or colorectal cancer (not recorded which). This table probably holds off-target reads from a library built for another chain. V is TRBV4-3 and J is TRBJ1-6, with a possible D match to TRBD1 (5 bases). CDR3 loop: CASSQEGGVNSPLHF. The CDR3 region has the DNA TGCGCCAGCAGCCAAGAGGGAGGGGTTAATTCACCCCTCCACTTT.